The source of this TCR beta chain is a study of T cell repertoires in cytomegalovirus infection. With V trimmed by 4 bases and J by 0 bases, 13 bases remained unmatched. CDR1 is SEHNR and CDR2 is FQNEAQ in the germline V gene (reference sequence). CDR3 length: 20 amino acids. MiXCR was run by TCRdb on the reads, yielding one entry per CDR3 protein. The sample has roughly 800,000 distinct CDR3 sequences; around 29% are singletons. This clonotype has a single count. Its antigen is unidentified. The clonotype originates from a human donor in good health (CMV status not recorded). Some clones in this sample may be carry-over from other donors' samples. The rearrangement links TRBV7-9 to TRBJ2-1; 12 nucleotides match TRBD2. Sequencing used cultured CD8+ T cells from PBMCs, obtained from culture after CMV antigen stimulation. CDR3 sequence: CASSSPTGTSGLSSYNEQFF. The CDR3 coding sequence is TGTGCCAGCAGCTCCCCCACAGGGACTAGCGGGTTGAGCTCCTACAATGAGCAGTTCTTC.